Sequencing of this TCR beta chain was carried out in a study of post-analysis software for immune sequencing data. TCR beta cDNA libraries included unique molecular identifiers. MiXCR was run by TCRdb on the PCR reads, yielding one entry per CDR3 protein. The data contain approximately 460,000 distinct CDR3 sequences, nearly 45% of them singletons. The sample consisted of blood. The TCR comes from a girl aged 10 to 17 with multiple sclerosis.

The CDR3 here is CASRRPSGINNEQFF. CDR3 nucleotide sequence: TGTGCCAGCAGACGTCCTAGCGGGATAAACAATGAGCAGTTCTTC. V usage is TRBV12-3 or TRBV12-4 and J usage is TRBJ2-1, with 9 bases fitting TRBD2. V was pared by 6 bases and J by 5 bases, with 8 bases of the junction left unmatched. CDR3 size: 15 residues.